The 30 T cell receptor beta chains below all came from one sample that was sequenced in a study of T cell repertoires in cytomegalovirus infection. These TCRs' antigens remain unknown. Each CDR3 protein is one row after TCRdb ran MiXCR on the reads. This sample carries around 81,000 distinct CDR3 sequences, approximately 39% of them seen once, and the ten largest clones take 90% to 95%. Sequenced here: CD8+ T cells from cultured PBMCs, sampled from culture after CMV antigen stimulation. These receptors were taken from a human donor in good health (CMV status not recorded). Some clones in this sample may be carry-over from other donors' samples.

This clonotype turned up a few times. V gene TRBV7-8 combines with J gene TRBJ2-7, with 7 bases identical to TRBD1. Looked up from germline, CDR1 is SGHVS and CDR2 is FQNEAQ. The J segment lost 7 bases and the V segment lost 3 bases, leaving 9 bases of the junction unmatched. CDR3 size: 14 residues. CDR3 region: CASSFDRAPREQYF. The CDR3, as DNA: TGTGCCAGCAGCTTCGACAGGGCCCCGAGGGAGCAGTACTTC.

The chain links TRBV7-9 to TRBJ1-2, with 7 bases aligning to TRBD1. With V trimmed by 5 bases and J by 4 bases, 4 bases remained unmatched. This CDR3 has 13 amino acids. Per the germline V gene, CDR1 is SEHNR and CDR2 is FQNEAQ (reference sequence). The DNA of the CDR3 is TGTGCCAGCAGCCTCCGGGACAGCTATGGCTACACCTTC. It encodes CASSLRDSYGYTF.

This clonotype was found once. The chain couples TRBV20-1 to TRBJ1-4, with D tentatively TRBD1 (5 bases). The ends were cut back, 6 bases at V and 2 bases at J, with 13 bases in the middle. Germline V gene data show CDR1 as DFQATT and CDR2 as SNEGSKA (reference sequence). There are 14 residues in the CDR3. The CDR3 region is CSASRGATNEKLFF. CDR3 nucleotide sequence: TGCAGTGCCTCTCGCGGGGCTACTAATGAAAAACTGTTTTTT.

The rearrangement uses TRBV20-1 and TRBJ2-7, with 7 positions matching TRBD2. J lost 3 bases, V lost 0 bases, and 11 bases had no gene match. Germline CDR1 DFQATT, CDR2 SNEGSKA (reference sequence). The CDR3 covers 16 residues. DNA for the CDR3: TGCAGTGCTAGAGACACGTTGACTAGCCGCTACTACGAGCAGTACTTC. Residues: CSARDTLTSRYYEQYF.

The DNA for the CDR3 is TGTGCCAGCAGCTCCCGAGTGGCCCCCCCGAGCTCCTACGAGCAGTACTTC. Amino acids: CASSSRVAPPSSYEQYF. J is TRBJ2-7 and V is TRBV7-2; no definite D call. CDR1 and CDR2 from the germline V gene are SGHTA and FQGNSA. The CDR3 covers 17 residues. Trimming cost V 4 bases and J 0 bases, with 19 bases left between them.

This clonotype has a handful of counts. This chain joins TRBV12-3 or TRBV12-4 and TRBJ1-1; possible D gene TRBD1, 5 bases. Trimming took 0 bases from V and 5 from J, leaving 19 bases between them. CDR3 size: 17 residues. This CDR3 reads CASSLARGRSLGTEAFF. The CDR3 nucleotides are TGTGCCAGCAGTTTAGCGAGGGGACGGAGTTTGGGTACTGAAGCTTTCTTT.

The chain couples TRBV27 to TRBJ2-7, with 9 bases lining up with TRBD1. Looked up from germline, CDR1 is MNHEY and CDR2 is SMNVEV (reference sequence). Trimming removed 0 bases from V and 7 bases from J; junction bases left unmatched: 10. There are 16 residues in the CDR3. The CDR3 sequence: CASSLSATGGAWEQYF. The DNA of the CDR3 is TGTGCCAGCAGTTTATCGGCGACAGGGGGGGCATGGGAGCAGTACTTC.

This chain connects TRBV19 to TRBJ1-6; tentatively, D is TRBD1 (5 bases). Germline CDR1 and CDR2: LNHDA and SQIVND (reference sequence). CDR3 length equals 15 residues. V was clipped by 5 bases and J by 7 bases, with 15 bases between them. The CDR3 here is CASSSDRLGNSPLHF. The DNA for the CDR3 is TGTGCCAGTAGTTCTGACAGATTGGGAAATTCACCCCTCCACTTT.

The chain uses TRBV7-6 and TRBJ2-1; a possible D gene is TRBD2 (6 bases). Trimming shortened V by 5 bases and J by 9 bases, and 17 bases separated the two germline ends. The CDR3 length is 14 residues. Germline CDR1 SGHVS, CDR2 FNYEAQ. In DNA form, the CDR3 reads TGTGCCAGCAGCCCCACGACGGGGCGGGGTGAGCAGTTCTTC. It codes for CASSPTTGRGEQFF.

This clonotype has a count of ten or more. The chain links TRBV7-2 to TRBJ2-5, with TRBD2 as a possible D gene (6 bases). The germline V and J ends were trimmed by 0 bases and 5 bases, with 13 bases remaining between them. CDR1 is SGHTA and CDR2 is FQGNSA in the germline V gene. The CDR3 covers 15 residues. CDR3 DNA: TGTGCCAGCAGCTTAGCGCCTAGCGTGGTGGAGACCCAGTACTTC. Amino acids: CASSLAPSVVETQYF.

There are many counts of this clonotype. This chain links TRBV10-3 with TRBJ1-3; possible D gene TRBD1, 5 bases. Germline loops: CDR1 ENHRY, CDR2 SYGVKD. The CDR3 consists of 17 residues. V was pared by 0 bases and J by 0 bases, with 12 bases between. Here the CDR3 DNA reads TGTGCCATCAGTGAGTCGGAGGGGATGAGCTCTGGAAACACCATATATTTT. Residues: CAISESEGMSSGNTIYF.

V gene TRBV19 combines with J gene TRBJ1-5; weak D call: TRBD1 (6 bases). Germline V gene lookup returns CDR1 LNHDA and CDR2 SQIVND (reference sequence). V was clipped by 5 bases and J by 4 bases, with 15 bases between them. The CDR3 consists of 15 residues. The CDR3: CASSLLRGQNQPQHF. DNA for the CDR3: TGTGCCAGTAGTCTACTCCGGGGGCAGAATCAGCCCCAGCATTTT. Full variable domain (outside the CDR3, taken from reference TRBV19 and TRBJ1-5): DGGITQSPKYLFRKEGQNVTLSCEQNLNHDAMYWYRQDPGQGLRLIYYSQIVNDFQKGDIAEGYSVSREKKESFPLTVTSAQKNPTAFYLCASSLLRGQNQPQHFGDGTRLSIL.

The chain is built from TRBV4-1 and TRBJ2-1; 13 positions agree with TRBD2. CDR1 MGHRA and CDR2 YSYEKL come from the germline V gene. This CDR3 spans 15 amino acids. The V segment lost 3 bases and the J segment 9 bases; nucleotides outside the gene matches: 5. CDR3 loop: CASSHGLAGEREQFF. The CDR3 DNA reads as TGCGCCAGCAGCCACGGACTAGCGGGGGAGCGTGAGCAGTTCTTC.

The V and J genes are TRBV20-1 and TRBJ2-7; D not resolved. Germline CDR1 and CDR2: DFQATT and SNEGSKA (reference sequence). The CDR3 runs to 14 residues. Trimming left V 3 bases short and J 2 bases short, with 14 bases between. The CDR3 spells CSASRQAYTYEQYF. The CDR3 DNA is TGCAGTGCTAGTCGGCAGGCCTATACCTACGAGCAGTACTTC.

This chain joins TRBV4-2 and TRBJ1-2, with D possibly matching TRBD1 (6 bases). This CDR3 has 13 residues. Trimming cost V 2 bases and J 6 bases, with 10 bases left between them. The V gene's germline CDR1 is LGHNA and CDR2 YNFKEQ. The CDR3 DNA follows: TGTGCCAGCAGCCAATGGGGGCCCGATGGCTACACCTTC. Translation gives CASSQWGPDGYTF.

The chain employs TRBV5-5 and TRBJ1-2, with D perhaps matching TRBD1 (5 bases). Between the trimmed V and J ends, which lost 4 bases and 1 base, there was a span of 11 bases. Germline V gene sequence: CDR1 SGHKS, CDR2 YYEKEE (reference sequence). This CDR3 comprises 14 residues. As DNA, the CDR3 is TGTGCCAGCAGCGGGGCGGTCAGTAACTATGGCTACACCTTC. Protein: CASSGAVSNYGYTF.

This rearrangement joins TRBV19 to TRBJ2-1; TRBD2 might be the D (6 bases). Trimming shortened V by 8 bases and J by 6 bases, and 20 bases separated the two germline ends. The CDR3 consists of 15 residues. Germline V gene data show CDR1 as LNHDA and CDR2 as SQIVND (reference sequence). CDR3 amino acids: CASAAGSPFPNEQFF. The CDR3 region has the DNA TGTGCCAGTGCAGCCGGGAGCCCTTTTCCCAATGAGCAGTTCTTC. Full variable domain (rest looked up from reference TRBV19 and TRBJ2-1): DGGITQSPKYLFRKEGQNVTLSCEQNLNHDAMYWYRQDPGQGLRLIYYSQIVNDFQKGDIAEGYSVSREKKESFPLTVTSAQKNPTAFYLCASAAGSPFPNEQFFGPGTRLTVL.

This clonotype showed up just a few times. The chain has TRBV2 and TRBJ2-3; 15 positions match TRBD2. The CDR3 consists of 21 residues. CDR1 and CDR2 (germline): SNHLY, FYNNEI. The trim removed 3 bases at V and 4 bases at J, leaving 17 bases unmatched. CDR3 nucleotides: TGTGCCAGCAGTGATGATAGGGGACTAGCGGGGGGCAGGTTCCGGGCAGATACGCAGTATTTT. It codes for CASSDDRGLAGGRFRADTQYF.

A few counts support this clonotype. This chain links TRBV28 with TRBJ2-2; possibly TRBD2 for D (6 bases). This CDR3 comprises 13 residues. V lost 11 bases and J lost 3, with 13 bases in between. The germline V gene has CDR1 MDHEN and CDR2 SYDVKM. CDR3 region: CASWEVDTGELFF. The DNA for the CDR3 is TGTGCCTCATGGGAGGTGGACACCGGGGAGCTGTTTTTT.

The chain couples TRBV5-6 to TRBJ1-1, with D hard to call. The V end was cut by 3 bases, the J end by 0 bases, with 6 bases between. The V gene's germline CDR1 is SGHDT and CDR2 YYEEEE. The CDR3 is 13 amino acids. This chain's CDR3 is CASSSTLNTEAFF. The CDR3 DNA reads TGTGCCAGCAGCTCCACATTGAACACTGAAGCTTTCTTT.

The chain combines TRBV7-9 with TRBJ2-7; 8 nucleotides agree with TRBD1. The V gene end was trimmed by 5 bases and the J gene end by 5 bases; junction bases not matched to a gene: 14. Germline V gene lookup returns CDR1 SEHNR and CDR2 FQNEAQ (reference sequence). The CDR3 contains 16 residues. CDR3 sequence: CASSTRDRGLWDEQYF. CDR3 DNA sequence: TGTGCCAGCAGCACCCGCGACAGGGGACTCTGGGACGAGCAGTACTTC.

This chain connects TRBV7-3 to TRBJ1-1, with D possibly TRBD1 on 6 matching bases. Between the trimmed V and J ends, which lost 8 bases and 4 bases, there was a span of 20 bases. CDR1 and CDR2 from the germline V gene are SGHTA and FQGTGA. This CDR3 is 15 amino acids long. CDR3: CASCYRWGGLTEAFF. CDR3 nucleotide sequence: TGTGCCAGCTGCTACAGGTGGGGGGGGCTCACTGAAGCTTTCTTT.

The CDR3 DNA follows: TGTGCCAGCAGCCCCGGGACGAATAACAATGAGCAGTTCTTC. Protein: CASSPGTNNNEQFF. V is TRBV7-6 and J is TRBJ2-1; D may correspond to TRBD1 or TRBD2 (5 bases each). CDR1 is SGHVS and CDR2 is FNYEAQ in the germline V gene. The CDR3 is 14 amino acids. V was shortened by 5 bases and J by 5 bases, with 13 bases between the two germline ends.

This rearrangement joins TRBV4-2 to TRBJ2-1, with 9 bases lining up with TRBD1. Germline CDR1 reads LGHNA; CDR2 reads YNFKEQ. The V segment lost 0 bases and the J segment 0 bases; nucleotides outside the gene matches: 3. The CDR3 sequence is 17 residues long. CDR3 bases: TGTGCCAGCAGCCAAGATCCGGACAGGGGCTCCTACAATGAGCAGTTCTTC. It translates to CASSQDPDRGSYNEQFF.

In nucleotides, the CDR3 is TGTGCCAGCAGTCGCTCCGACAGTTGGGAGCAGTACTTC. This sequence encodes CASSRSDSWEQYF. The rearrangement joins TRBV2 to TRBJ2-7; a possible D gene is TRBD1 (5 bases). The CDR3 consists of 13 residues. Germline lookup yields CDR1 SNHLY and CDR2 FYNNEI. Trimming left V 5 bases short and J 7 bases short, with 15 bases between.

V gene TRBV5-8 combines with J gene TRBJ2-3; perhaps D is TRBD1 or TRBD2 (6 bases each). The CDR3 loop spans 14 amino acids. The germline V gene has CDR1 SGHTS and CDR2 YDEGEE. Trimming removed 4 bases from V and 5 bases from J, with 14 bases in between. In DNA, the CDR3 is TGTGCCAGCAGCCCCCTGGGGGGCAGAGATACGCAGTATTTT. Amino acids: CASSPLGGRDTQYF. Variable domain in full (rest from reference TRBV5-8 and TRBJ2-3): EAGVTQSPTHLIKTRGQQATLRCSPISGHTSVYWYQQALGLGLQFLLWYDEGEERNRGNFPPRFSGRQFPNYSSELNVNALELEDSALYLCASSPLGGRDTQYFGPGTRLTVL.

The rearrangement links TRBV5-6 to TRBJ1-1; D gene uncertain. This CDR3 spans 13 amino acids. Trimming removed 1 base at V and 1 base at J, with 5 bases between. From germline, CDR1 is SGHDT and CDR2 YYEEEE. The CDR3 nucleotides are TGTGCCAGCAGCTTGACAGAGAACACTGAAGCTTTCTTT. This sequence encodes CASSLTENTEAFF.

The chain has TRBV27 and TRBJ1-5, with a possible D match to TRBD1 (6 bases). V lost 4 bases and J lost 3, with 10 bases in between. The CDR3 extends over 14 amino acids. CDR1 MNHEY and CDR2 SMNVEV come from the germline V gene (reference sequence). The CDR3 DNA reads TGTGCCAGCAGTTCCAGGGGCACCAATCAGCCCCAGCATTTT. Protein: CASSSRGTNQPQHF.

The chain recombines TRBV12-3 or TRBV12-4 with TRBJ2-4; 10 nucleotides agree with TRBD1. The CDR3 consists of 13 residues. After removal of 4 bases from V and 8 bases from J, the junction contained 2 bases not matched to a gene. CDR3 nucleotide sequence: TGTGCCAGCAGTTCCGGACAGGGGGACATTCAGTACTTC. Translating gives CASSSGQGDIQYF.

The chain uses TRBV6-5 and TRBJ2-5; perhaps TRBD1 as D (7 bases). The CDR3 contains 18 residues. Trimming cost V 0 bases and J 5 bases, with 22 bases left between them. CDR1 MNHEY and CDR2 SVGAGI come from the germline V gene. The CDR3 sequence is CASSYSSPGGGFYETQYF. The CDR3 nucleotides are TGTGCCAGCAGTTACTCGTCCCCAGGAGGGGGCTTCTATGAGACCCAGTACTTC.